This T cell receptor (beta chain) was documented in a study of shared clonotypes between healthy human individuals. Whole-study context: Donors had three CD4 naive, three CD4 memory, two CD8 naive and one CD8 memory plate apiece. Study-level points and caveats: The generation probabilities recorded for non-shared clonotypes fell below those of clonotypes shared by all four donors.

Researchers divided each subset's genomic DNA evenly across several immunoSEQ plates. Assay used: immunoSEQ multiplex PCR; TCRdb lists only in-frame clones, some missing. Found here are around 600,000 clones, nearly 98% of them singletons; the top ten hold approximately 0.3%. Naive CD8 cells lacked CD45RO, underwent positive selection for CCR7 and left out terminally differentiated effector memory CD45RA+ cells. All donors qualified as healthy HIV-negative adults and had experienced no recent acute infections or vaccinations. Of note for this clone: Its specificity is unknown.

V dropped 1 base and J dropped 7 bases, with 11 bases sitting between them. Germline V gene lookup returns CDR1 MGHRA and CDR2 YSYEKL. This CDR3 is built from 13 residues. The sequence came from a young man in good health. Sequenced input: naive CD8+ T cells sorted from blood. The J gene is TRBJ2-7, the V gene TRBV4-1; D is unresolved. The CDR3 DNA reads TGCGCCAGCAGCCAAGGCGAAGGGTTAGAGCAGTACTTC. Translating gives CASSQGEGLEQYF.